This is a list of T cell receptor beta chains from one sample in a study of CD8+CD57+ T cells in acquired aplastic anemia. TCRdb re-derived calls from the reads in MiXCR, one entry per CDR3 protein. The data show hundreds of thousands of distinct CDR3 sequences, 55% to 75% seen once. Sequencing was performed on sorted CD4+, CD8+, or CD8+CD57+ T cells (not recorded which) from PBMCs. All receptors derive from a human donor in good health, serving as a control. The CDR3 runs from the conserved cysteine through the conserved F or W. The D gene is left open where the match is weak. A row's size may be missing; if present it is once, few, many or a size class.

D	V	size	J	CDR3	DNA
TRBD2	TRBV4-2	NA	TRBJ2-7	CASSQGAGGQYEQYF	TGTGCCAGCAGCCAAGGAGCGGGGGGGCAGTACGAGCAGTACTTC
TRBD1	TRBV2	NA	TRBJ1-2	CASSTGTGWFTF	TGTGCCAGCAGTACCGGGACAGGTTGGTTTACCTTC
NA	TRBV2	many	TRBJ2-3	CASRNGWDTDTQYF	TGTGCCAGCAGAAACGGGTGGGACACAGATACGCAGTATTTT
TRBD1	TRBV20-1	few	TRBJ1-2	CSAWGGIQGLPGYTF	TGCAGTGCTTGGGGCGGAATACAGGGGTTGCCTGGCTACACCTTC
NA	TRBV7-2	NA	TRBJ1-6	CASSLRLAGGGGTPLHF	TGTGCCAGCAGCCTCCGACTAGCGGGGGGGGGCGGAACACCCCTCCACTTT
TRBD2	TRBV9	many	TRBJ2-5	CASSSRVGGAQYF	TGTGCCAGCAGCTCGAGGGTGGGGGGGGCCCAGTACTTC
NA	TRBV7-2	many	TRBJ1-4	CASNEGGTNEKLFF	TGTGCCAGCAACGAGGGGGGAACTAATGAAAAACTGTTTTTT
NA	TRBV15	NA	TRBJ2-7	CATSGGEYEQYF	TGTGCCACCAGCGGAGGAGAGTACGAGCAGTACTTC
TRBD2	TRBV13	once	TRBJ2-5	CASTSGGSGETQYF	TGTGCCAGCACTAGCGGGGGGTCGGGGGAGACCCAGTACTTC
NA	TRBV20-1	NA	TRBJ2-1	CSVEVEAYNEQFF	TGCAGCGTTGAAGTGGAAGCCTACAATGAGCAGTTCTTC
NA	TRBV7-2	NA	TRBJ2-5	CACSLGLTSQETQYF	TGTGCCTGCAGCTTAGGATTGACGAGCCAAGAGACCCAGTACTTC
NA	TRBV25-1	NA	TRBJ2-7	CASSSRVSYEQYF	TGTGCCAGCAGTAGCAGGGTGTCCTACGAGCAGTACTTC